Given below is one TCR beta chain in context. Its antigen is currently unknown. Extracted RNA was reverse transcribed, and the resulting cDNA served as sequencing template. Profiling relied on immunoSEQ multiplex PCR, and the TCRdb table lists in-frame clones only, not all of them. The sample has around 140,000 clones, roughly 48% seen once; the top ten hold over 5.5%. Germline-derived CDR1 and CDR2 are WSHSY and SAAADI. This CDR3 region has 12 residues. The V end lost 6 bases, the J end lost 9 bases, and 14 bases lay between the germline ends. In alopecia areata patients, both lesional scalp punch biopsies and peripheral blood were collected. The authors sorted CD4+ and CD8+ T cells from PBMCs. This sample is drawn from a study of CD8+ T cells in alopecia areata. For the study at large: In an open-label trial, patients got 5 to 10 mg tofacitinib twice daily.

Points from the study as a whole: Scalp sequencing also captures normal skin's resident alphabeta T cells.

The TCR originated in a human donor with alopecia areata. The rearrangement uses TRBV10-2 and TRBJ2-5, with D possibly TRBD2 on 6 matching bases. The sequencing sample was made of CD4+ T cells sorted from blood. DNA of the CDR3: TGCGCCAGCAGACTATGGGGGGATCCCCAGTACTTC. This codes for CASRLWGDPQYF.